The 2 T cell receptor beta chains listed next were all sequenced from one sample in a study of radiation and T cells in renal cell carcinoma. Sequencing was performed with immunoSEQ multiplex PCR; in TCRdb, only in-frame clones are kept and a portion is missing. Counted here are 150,000 or so clones, roughly 90% occurring once; the ten biggest clones make up around 4%. Time point described: baseline pretreatment blood. Treatment meaning: 15 Gy SBRT to primary tumor, nephrectomy 4 weeks later. The sample consisted of blood, taken from a patient whose treatment included radiotherapy and nephrectomy. The receptors here all came from a woman aged 65 to 85 with renal cell carcinoma.

The chain recombines TRBV6-4 with TRBJ1-1; no definite D call. Trimming cost V 1 base and J 5 bases, with 8 bases left between them. The CDR3 has 13 residues. Looked up from germline, CDR1 is MRHNA and CDR2 is SNTAGT. DNA for the CDR3: TGTGCCAGCAGTGACTTGCCGGAAACTGAAGCTTTCTTT. Translated: CASSDLPETEAFF.

This chain uses TRBV5-4 with TRBJ1-2; D is unclear. There are 15 residues in the CDR3. Germline CDR1 and CDR2: SGHNT and YYREEE (reference sequence). V was shortened by 4 bases and J by 5 bases, with 18 bases between the two germline ends. The CDR3 DNA reads as TGTGCCAGCAGCCAAGATTTGGGCAGCTTATATGGCTACACCTTC. Encoded protein: CASSQDLGSLYGYTF.